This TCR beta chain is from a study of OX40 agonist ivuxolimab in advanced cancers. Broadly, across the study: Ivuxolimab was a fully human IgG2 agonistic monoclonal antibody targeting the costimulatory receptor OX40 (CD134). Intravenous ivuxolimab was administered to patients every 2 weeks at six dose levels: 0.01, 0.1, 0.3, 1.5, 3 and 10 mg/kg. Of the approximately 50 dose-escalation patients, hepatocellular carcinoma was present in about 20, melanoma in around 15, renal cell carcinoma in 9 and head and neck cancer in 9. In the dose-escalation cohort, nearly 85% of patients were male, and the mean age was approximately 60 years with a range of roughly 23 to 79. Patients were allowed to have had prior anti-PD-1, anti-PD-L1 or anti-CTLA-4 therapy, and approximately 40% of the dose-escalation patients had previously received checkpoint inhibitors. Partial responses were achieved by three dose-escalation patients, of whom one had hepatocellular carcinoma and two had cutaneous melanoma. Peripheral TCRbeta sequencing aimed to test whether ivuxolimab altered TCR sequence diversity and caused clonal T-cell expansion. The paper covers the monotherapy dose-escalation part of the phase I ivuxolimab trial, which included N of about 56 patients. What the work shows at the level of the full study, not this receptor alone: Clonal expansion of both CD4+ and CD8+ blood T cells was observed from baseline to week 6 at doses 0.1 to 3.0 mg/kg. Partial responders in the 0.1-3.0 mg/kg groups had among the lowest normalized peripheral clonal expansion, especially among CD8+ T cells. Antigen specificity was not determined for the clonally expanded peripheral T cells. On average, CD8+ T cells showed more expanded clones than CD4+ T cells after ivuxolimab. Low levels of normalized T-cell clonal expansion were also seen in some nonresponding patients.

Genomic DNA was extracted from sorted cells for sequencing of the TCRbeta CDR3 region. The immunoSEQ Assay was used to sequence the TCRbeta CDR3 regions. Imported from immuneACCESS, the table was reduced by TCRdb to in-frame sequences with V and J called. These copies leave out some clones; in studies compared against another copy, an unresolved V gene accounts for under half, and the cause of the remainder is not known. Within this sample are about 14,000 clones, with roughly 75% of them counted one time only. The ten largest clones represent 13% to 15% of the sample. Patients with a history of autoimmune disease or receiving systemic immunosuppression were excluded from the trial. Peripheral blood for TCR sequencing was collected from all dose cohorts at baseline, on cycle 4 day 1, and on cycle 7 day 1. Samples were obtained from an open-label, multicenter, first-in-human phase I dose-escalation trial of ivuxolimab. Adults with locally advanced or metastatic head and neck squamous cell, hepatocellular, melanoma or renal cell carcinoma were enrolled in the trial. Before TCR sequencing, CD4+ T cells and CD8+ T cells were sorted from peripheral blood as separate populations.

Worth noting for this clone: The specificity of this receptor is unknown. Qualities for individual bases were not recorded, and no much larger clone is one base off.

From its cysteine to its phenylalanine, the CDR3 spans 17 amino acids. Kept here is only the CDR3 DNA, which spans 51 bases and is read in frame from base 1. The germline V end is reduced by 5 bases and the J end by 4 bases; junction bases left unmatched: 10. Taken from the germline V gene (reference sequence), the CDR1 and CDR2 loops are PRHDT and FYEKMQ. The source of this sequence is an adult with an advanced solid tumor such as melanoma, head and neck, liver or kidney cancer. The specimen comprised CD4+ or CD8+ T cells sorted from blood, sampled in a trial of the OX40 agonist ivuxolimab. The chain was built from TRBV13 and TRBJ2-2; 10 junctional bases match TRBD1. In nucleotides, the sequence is TGTGCCAGCAGCGTATCTGCCGGGACAGGGGCCACCGGGGAGCTGTTTTTT. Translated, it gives CASSVSAGTGATGELFF.